The TCR beta chain under discussion was sequenced for a study of T cells after yellow fever vaccination. Broader study findings: Once the booster was given, most primary-vaccination clones reappeared, at 95% to 98% for CD4 and roughly 86% for CD8. Only a small proportion of the clonotypes turned up in both the CD4 and the CD8 compartments, likely arising from convergent recombination.

In germline, CDR1 is LGHNA, CDR2 YSLEER. The CDR3 is made up of 16 amino acids. Trimming removed 0 bases from V and 2 bases from J, with 10 bases in between. 5'RACE template switching added a universal primer site and UMIs to TCR cDNA. TCRdb reprocessed the 5' RACE reads via MiXCR and lists one record per CDR3 protein. The table includes some 120,000 distinct CDR3 sequences, 7.4% detected once. A note on this clonotype: Antigen specificity is unknown.

The rearrangement joins TRBV4-3 to TRBJ2-2; D might be TRBD1 (5 bases). This sample comprised CD4+ T cells sorted from PBMCs, obtained 10 days after the first yellow fever vaccination. This clonotype was sampled from a man between 18 and 35 years old who received the YFV17D yellow fever vaccine. CDR3 nucleotide sequence: TGCGCCAGCAGCCAAGAAAGGGGCTATAACACCGGGGAGCTGTTTTTT. Translating gives CASSQERGYNTGELFF.